This TCR beta chain originates from a study of tumor-infiltrating lymphocytes in primary liver carcinoma. TCR beta cDNA came from about 500 ng total RNA, primed with a constant-region primer. Generation of the TCR beta libraries relied on three nested multiplex PCR rounds using slightly modified ARM-PCR. The opening two PCR rounds, around 11 cycles each, paired TRBV1-TRBV30 forward primers with a C-beta reverse primer. TCRdb re-derived calls from the multiplex PCR reads in MiXCR, one entry per CDR3 protein. The data contain almost 200,000 distinct CDR3 sequences, less than 75% of them singletons. V was cut by 7 bases and J by 3 bases, with 21 bases left in between. Germline values: CDR1 SEHNR, CDR2 FQNEAQ (reference sequence). The CDR3 loop spans 17 amino acids. The study extracted blood RNA from unsorted whole blood and also extracted germline DNA.

The rearrangement joins TRBV7-9 to TRBJ2-2; a possible D gene is TRBD2 (6 bases). What was sequenced was peripheral blood. The receptor's source is a woman aged 55-70 years with primary liver carcinoma and hepatitis B virus infection. The CDR3 loop reads CASNGGNGRGDTGELFF. The CDR3 region has the DNA TGTGCCAGCAATGGCGGTAACGGGAGAGGCGACACCGGGGAGCTGTTTTTT.